This TCR beta chain was sequenced for a study of T cell responses to AZD1222 COVID-19 vaccine. Looking at the study overall: Second doses that came at about 4 or about 12 weeks were put together. General study findings and limits: Increases in Spike-specific TCR breadth and depth were seen after two AZD1222 doses. White British people made up most donors, females outnumbered males, and clonal diversity was possibly underestimated. Reports say nearly half of spike-specific TCRs go after unmutated variant regions.

Profiled with immunoSEQ multiplex PCR; TCRdb holds only in-frame clones, not every one. This repertoire shows about 92,000 clones, approximately 90% found once; its top ten account for approximately 22%. Notes on this clone: Its specificity is unknown.

This CDR3 contains 14 residues. Per the germline V gene, CDR1 is SGHTA and CDR2 is FQGTGA. The J segment lost 8 bases and the V segment lost 5 bases, leaving 6 bases of the junction unmatched. The chain has TRBV7-3 and TRBJ1-6; TRBD1 aligns across 7 bases. The specimen comprised peripheral blood, sampled on day 0 of AZD1222 vaccination. The TCR was taken from an adult in good health. The CDR3 DNA sequence: TGTGCCAGCAGCCGGGGGACAGTCCATTCACCCCTCCACTTT. Its protein product is CASSRGTVHSPLHF.